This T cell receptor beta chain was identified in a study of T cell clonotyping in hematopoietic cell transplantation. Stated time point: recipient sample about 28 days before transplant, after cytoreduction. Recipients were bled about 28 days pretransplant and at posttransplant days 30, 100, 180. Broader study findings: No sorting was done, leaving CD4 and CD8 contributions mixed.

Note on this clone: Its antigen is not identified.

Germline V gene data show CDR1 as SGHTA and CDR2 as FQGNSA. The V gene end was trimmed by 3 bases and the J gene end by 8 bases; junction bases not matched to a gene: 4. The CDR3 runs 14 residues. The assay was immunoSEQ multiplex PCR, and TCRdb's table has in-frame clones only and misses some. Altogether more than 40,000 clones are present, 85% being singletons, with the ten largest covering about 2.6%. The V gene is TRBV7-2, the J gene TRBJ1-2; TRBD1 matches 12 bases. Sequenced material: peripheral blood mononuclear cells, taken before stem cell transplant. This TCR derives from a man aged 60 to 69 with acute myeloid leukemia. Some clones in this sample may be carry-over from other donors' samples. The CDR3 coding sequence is TGTGCCAGCAGCTTCGGGACAGGGGGCAGCGGCTACACCTTC. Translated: CASSFGTGGSGYTF.